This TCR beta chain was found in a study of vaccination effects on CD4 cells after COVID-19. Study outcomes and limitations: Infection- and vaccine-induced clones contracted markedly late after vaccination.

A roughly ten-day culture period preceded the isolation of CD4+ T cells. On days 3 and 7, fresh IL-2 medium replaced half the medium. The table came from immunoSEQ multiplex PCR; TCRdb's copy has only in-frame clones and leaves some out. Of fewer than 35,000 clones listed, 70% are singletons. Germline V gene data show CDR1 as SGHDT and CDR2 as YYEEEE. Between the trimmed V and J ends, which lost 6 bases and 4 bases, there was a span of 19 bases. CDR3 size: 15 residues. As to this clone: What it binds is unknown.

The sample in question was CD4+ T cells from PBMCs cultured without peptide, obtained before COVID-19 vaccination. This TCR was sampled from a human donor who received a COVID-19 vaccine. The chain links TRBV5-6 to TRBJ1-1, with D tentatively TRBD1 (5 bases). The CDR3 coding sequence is TGTGCCAGCACCATGGGGGACGCTAGGGGCACTGAAGCTTTCTTT. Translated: CASTMGDARGTEAFF.